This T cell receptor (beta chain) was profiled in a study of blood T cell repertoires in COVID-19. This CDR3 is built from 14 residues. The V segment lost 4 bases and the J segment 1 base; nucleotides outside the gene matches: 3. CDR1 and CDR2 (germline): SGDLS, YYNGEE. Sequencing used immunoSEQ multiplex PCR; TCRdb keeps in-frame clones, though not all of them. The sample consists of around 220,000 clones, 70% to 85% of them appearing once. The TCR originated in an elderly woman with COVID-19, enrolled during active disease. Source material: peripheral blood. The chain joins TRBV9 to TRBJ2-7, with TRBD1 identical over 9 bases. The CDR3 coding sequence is TGTGCCAGCAGCCAAGGACAGGGGTCCTACGAGCAGTACTTC. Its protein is CASSQGQGSYEQYF. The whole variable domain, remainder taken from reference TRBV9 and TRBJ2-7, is DSGVTQTPKHLITATGQRVTLRCSPRSGDLSVYWYQQSLDQGLQFLIQYYNGEERAKGNILERFSAQQFPDLHSELNLSSLELGDSALYFCASSQGQGSYEQYFGPGTRLTVT.